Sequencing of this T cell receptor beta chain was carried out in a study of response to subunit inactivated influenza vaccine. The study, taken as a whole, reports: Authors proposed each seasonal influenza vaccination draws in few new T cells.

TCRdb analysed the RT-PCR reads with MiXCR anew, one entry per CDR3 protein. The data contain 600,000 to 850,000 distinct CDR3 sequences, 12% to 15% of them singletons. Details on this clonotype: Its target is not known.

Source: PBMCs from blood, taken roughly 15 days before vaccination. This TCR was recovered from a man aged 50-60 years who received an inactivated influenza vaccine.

The CDR3 nucleotides read TGTGCCAGTAGTATCACGGGAACGAGCACAGATACGCAGTATTTT. This translates into CASSITGTSTDTQYF. V is TRBV19 and J is TRBJ2-3; D is possibly TRBD2 (5 bases). The CDR3 sequence is 15 residues long. CDR1 is LNHDA, CDR2 SQIVND, per germline (reference sequence). The V end lost 3 bases, the J end lost 0 bases, and 10 bases lay between the germline ends.